This entry lists 7 T cell receptor beta chains sequenced from one sample in a study of blood T cell repertoires in COVID-19. The assay was immunoSEQ multiplex PCR, and TCRdb's table has in-frame clones only and misses some. The repertoire includes 50,000 to 80,000 clones, around 84% of them detected once, and around 5.4% sits in the top ten. Sequenced material: peripheral blood. The receptors here all came from a woman between 55 and 75 years old with acute or convalescent COVID-19.

V gene TRBV6-5 combines with J gene TRBJ1-1; TRBD1 aligns across 7 bases. The germline CDR1 and CDR2 sequences are MNHEY and SVGAGI. Trimming at V came to 7 bases and at J to 12 bases, leaving 8 bases not matched to a gene. This CDR3 comprises 11 residues. The CDR3 loop reads CASTLDRATFF. The DNA of the CDR3 is TGTGCCAGCACCTTAGACAGGGCGACTTTCTTT.

V is TRBV6-1 and J is TRBJ1-4; D gene ambiguous. Germline-derived CDR1 and CDR2 are MNHNS and SASEGT. V was pared by 5 bases and J by 7 bases, with 14 bases between. This CDR3 is 14 amino acids long. The CDR3 sequence is CASSREVGSEKLFF. Written as DNA, the CDR3 is TGTGCCAGCAGTCGGGAGGTGGGGAGTGAAAAACTGTTTTTT.

This clone was detected a few times. This chain uses TRBV30 with TRBJ1-2; TRBD1 matches at 8 bases. CDR1 is GTSNPN, CDR2 SVGIG, per germline (reference sequence). CDR3 length: 15 residues. V trimming: 4 bases; J trimming: 3 bases; junction bases outside the gene matches: 10. CDR3 residues: CAWTGRGRGYYGYTF. CDR3 nucleotide sequence: TGTGCCTGGACGGGCAGGGGGCGCGGCTACTATGGCTACACCTTC.

The chain recombines TRBV18 with TRBJ1-2; TRBD1 aligns across 10 bases. V was pared by 4 bases and J by 6 bases, with 8 bases of the junction left unmatched. From germline, CDR1 is KGHSH and CDR2 LQKENI. The CDR3 consists of 15 residues. In nucleotides, the CDR3 is TGTGCCAGCTCACTCCGACAGGGGGCCGAGGATGGCTACACCTTC. Residues: CASSLRQGAEDGYTF.

This clone was observed once. The chain uses TRBV3-1 (or the pseudogene TRBV3-2) and TRBJ1-3; 8 positions match TRBD1. The CDR3 sequence is 15 residues long. The germline CDR1 and CDR2 sequences are LGHDT and YNNKEL (reference sequence). V was clipped by 4 bases and J by 2 bases; unmatched bases: 4. The CDR3 spells CASSLWTGTGNTIYF. The CDR3, as DNA: TGTGCCAGCAGCCTCTGGACAGGGACTGGAAACACCATATATTTT.

The chain is built from TRBV5-1 and TRBJ1-2, with TRBD1 matching 7 bases. The CDR3 covers 15 residues. The ends lost 1 base at V and 2 bases at J; junction bases unmatched: 5. Germline V gives CDR1 SGHRS, CDR2 YFSETQ. The CDR3 nucleotides are TGCGCCAGCAGCTTGACAGGGGAAGTGAACTATGGCTACACCTTC. This codes for CASSLTGEVNYGYTF.

The chain employs TRBV5-1 and TRBJ1-6; 8 positions match TRBD1. Trimming removed 4 bases from V and 8 bases from J; junction bases left unmatched: 8. The CDR3 has 15 amino acids. From germline, CDR1 is SGHRS and CDR2 YFSETQ. The CDR3 region has the DNA TGCGCCAGCAGCGGGATGACAGGGGCGGATTCACCCCTCCACTTT. It encodes CASSGMTGADSPLHF.